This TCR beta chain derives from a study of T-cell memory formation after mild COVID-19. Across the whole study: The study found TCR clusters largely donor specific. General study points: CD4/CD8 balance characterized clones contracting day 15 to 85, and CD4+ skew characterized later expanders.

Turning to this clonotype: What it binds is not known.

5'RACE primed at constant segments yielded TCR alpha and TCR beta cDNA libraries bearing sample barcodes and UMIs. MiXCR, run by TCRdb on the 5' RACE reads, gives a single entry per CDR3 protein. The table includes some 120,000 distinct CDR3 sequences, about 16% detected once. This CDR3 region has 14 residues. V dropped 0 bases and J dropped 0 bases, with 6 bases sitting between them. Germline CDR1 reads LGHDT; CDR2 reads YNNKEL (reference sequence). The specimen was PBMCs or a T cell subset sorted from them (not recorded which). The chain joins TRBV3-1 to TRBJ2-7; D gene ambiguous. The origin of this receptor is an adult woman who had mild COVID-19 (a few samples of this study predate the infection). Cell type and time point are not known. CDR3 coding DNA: TGTGCCAGCAGCCAAGATCTCTCCTCCTACGAGCAGTACTTC. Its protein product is CASSQDLSSYEQYF.